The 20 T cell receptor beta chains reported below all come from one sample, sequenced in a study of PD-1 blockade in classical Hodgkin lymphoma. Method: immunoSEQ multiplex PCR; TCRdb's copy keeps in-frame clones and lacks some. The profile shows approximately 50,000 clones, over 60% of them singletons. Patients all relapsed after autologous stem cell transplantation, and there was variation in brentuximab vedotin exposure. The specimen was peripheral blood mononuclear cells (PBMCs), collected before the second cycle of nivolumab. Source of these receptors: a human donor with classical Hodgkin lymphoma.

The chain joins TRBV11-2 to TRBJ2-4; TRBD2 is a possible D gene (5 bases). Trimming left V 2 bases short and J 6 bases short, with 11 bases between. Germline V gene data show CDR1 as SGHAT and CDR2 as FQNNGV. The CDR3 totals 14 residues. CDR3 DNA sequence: TGTGCCAGCAGCTTATCCCAGGCGGGAAACATTCAGTACTTC. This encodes CASSLSQAGNIQYF.

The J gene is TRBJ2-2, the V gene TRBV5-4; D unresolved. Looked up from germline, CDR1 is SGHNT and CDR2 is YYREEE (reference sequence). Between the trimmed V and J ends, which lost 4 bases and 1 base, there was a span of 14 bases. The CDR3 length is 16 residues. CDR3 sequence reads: CASSHLTEMNTGELFF. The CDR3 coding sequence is TGTGCCAGCAGCCACCTTACAGAAATGAACACCGGGGAGCTGTTTTTT.

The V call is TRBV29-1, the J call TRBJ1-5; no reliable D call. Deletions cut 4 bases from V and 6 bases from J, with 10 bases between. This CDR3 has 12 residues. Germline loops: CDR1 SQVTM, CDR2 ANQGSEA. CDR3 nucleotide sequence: TGCAGCGTTGGGGAGGCGTCTCAGCCCCAGCATTTT. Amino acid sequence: CSVGEASQPQHF. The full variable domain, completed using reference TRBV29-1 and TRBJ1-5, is SAVISQKPSRDICQRGTSLTIQCQVDSQVTMMFWYRQQPGQSLTLIATANQGSEATYESGFVIDKFPISRPNLTFSTLTVSNMSPEDSSIYLCSVGEASQPQHFGDGTRLSIL.

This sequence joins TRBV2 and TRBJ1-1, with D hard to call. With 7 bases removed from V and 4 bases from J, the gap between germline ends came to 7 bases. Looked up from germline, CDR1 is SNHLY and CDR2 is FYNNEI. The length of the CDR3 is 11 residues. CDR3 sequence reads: CASNLATEAFF. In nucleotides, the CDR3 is TGTGCCAGCAATTTGGCCACTGAAGCTTTCTTT.

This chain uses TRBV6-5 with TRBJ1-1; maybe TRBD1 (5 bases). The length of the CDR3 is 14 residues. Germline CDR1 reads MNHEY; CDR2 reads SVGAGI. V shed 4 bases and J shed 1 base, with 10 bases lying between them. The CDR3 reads CASSSGTANTEAFF. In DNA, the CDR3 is TGTGCCAGCAGTTCTGGGACGGCGAACACTGAAGCTTTCTTT.

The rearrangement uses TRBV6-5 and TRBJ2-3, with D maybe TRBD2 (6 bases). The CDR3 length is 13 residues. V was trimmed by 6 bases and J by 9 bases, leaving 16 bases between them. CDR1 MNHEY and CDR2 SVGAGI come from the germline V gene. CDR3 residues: CASSPLTGATQYF. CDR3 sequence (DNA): TGTGCCAGCAGCCCCCTTACGGGAGCAACGCAGTATTTT.

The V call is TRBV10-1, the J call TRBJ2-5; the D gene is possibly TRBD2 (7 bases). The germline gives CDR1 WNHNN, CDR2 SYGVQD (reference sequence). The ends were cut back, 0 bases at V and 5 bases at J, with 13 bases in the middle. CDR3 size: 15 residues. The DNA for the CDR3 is TGCGCCAGCAGTGAGTCGACCGGGGGGCCGGAGACCCAGTACTTC. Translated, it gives CASSESTGGPETQYF.

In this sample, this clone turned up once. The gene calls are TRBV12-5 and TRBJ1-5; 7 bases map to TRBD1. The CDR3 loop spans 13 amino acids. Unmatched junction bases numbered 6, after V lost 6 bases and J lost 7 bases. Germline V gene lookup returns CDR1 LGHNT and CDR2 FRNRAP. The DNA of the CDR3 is TGTGCTAGTGGCCCAGGGGGAAGCCAGCCCCAGCATTTT. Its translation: CASGPGGSQPQHF.

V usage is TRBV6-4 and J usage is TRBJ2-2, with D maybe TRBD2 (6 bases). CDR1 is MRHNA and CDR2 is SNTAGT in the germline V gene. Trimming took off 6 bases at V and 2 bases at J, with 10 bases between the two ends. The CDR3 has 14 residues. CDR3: CASRLAPNTGELFF. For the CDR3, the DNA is TGTGCCAGCAGGCTAGCGCCTAACACCGGGGAGCTGTTTTTT.

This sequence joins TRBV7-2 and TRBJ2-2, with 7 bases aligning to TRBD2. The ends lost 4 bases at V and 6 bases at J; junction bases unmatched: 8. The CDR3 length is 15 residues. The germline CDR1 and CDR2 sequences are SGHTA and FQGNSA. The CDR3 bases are TGTGCCAGCAGCTCCCGGGGCGGGAGCCCCGGGGAGCTGTTTTTT. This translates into CASSSRGGSPGELFF.

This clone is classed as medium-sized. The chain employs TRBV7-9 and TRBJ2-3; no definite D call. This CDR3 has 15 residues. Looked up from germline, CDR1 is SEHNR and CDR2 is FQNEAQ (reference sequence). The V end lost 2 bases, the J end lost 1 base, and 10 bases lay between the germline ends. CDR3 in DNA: TGTGCCAGCAGCTTAATCCCCAGCGGCACAGATACGCAGTATTTT. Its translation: CASSLIPSGTDTQYF.

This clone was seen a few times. The CDR3 loop is CASSLVSQREFF. Written as DNA, the CDR3 is TGTGCCAGCAGCTTAGTTTCCCAGAGGGAGTTCTTC. The chain links TRBV11-2 to TRBJ2-1, with D maybe TRBD2 (5 bases). Trimming cost V 1 base and J 14 bases, with 12 bases left between them. In germline, CDR1 is SGHAT, CDR2 FQNNGV. The CDR3 has 12 amino acids.

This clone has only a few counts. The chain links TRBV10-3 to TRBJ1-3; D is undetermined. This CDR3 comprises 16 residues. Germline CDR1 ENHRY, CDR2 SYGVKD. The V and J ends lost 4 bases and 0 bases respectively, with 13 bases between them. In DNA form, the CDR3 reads TGTGCCATCAGTGCTGGAGGGTCCTACTCTGGAAACACCATATATTTT. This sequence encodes CAISAGGSYSGNTIYF.

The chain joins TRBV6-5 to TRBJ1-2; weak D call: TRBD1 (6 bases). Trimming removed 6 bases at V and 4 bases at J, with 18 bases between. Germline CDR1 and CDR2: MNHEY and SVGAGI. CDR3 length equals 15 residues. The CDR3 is CASSTSWDTSYGYTF. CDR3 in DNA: TGTGCCAGCAGCACCTCTTGGGACACGTCCTATGGCTACACCTTC.

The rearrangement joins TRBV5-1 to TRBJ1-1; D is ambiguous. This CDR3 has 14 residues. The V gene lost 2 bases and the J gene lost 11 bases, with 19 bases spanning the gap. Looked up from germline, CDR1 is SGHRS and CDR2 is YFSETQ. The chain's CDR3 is CASSFFPTNPGAFF. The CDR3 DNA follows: TGCGCCAGCAGCTTTTTCCCCACGAACCCGGGGGCTTTCTTT.

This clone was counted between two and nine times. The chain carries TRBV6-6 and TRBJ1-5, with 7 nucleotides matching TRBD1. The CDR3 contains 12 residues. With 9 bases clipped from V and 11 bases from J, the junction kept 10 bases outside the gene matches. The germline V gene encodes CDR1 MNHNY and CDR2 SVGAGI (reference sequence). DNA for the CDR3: TGTGCCAGTACTGGGACAGCCAAATCCCAGCATTTT. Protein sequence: CASTGTAKSQHF.

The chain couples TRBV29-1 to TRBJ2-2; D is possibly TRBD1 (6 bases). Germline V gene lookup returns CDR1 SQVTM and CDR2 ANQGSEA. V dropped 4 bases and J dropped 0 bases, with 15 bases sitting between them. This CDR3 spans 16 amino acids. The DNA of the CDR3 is TGCAGCGTTGGGGACCCCAGGGGTGCGAACACCGGGGAGCTGTTTTTT. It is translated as CSVGDPRGANTGELFF.

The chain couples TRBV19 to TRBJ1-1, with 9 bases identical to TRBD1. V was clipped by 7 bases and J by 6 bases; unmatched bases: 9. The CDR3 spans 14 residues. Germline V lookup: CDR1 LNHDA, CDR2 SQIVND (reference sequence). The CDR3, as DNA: TGTGCCAGTAAAAGGACAGGGGTACAGCCTGAAGCTTTCTTT. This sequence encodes CASKRTGVQPEAFF. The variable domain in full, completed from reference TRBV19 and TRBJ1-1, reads DGGITQSPKYLFRKEGQNVTLSCEQNLNHDAMYWYRQDPGQGLRLIYYSQIVNDFQKGDIAEGYSVSREKKESFPLTVTSAQKNPTAFYLCASKRTGVQPEAFFGQGTRLTVV.

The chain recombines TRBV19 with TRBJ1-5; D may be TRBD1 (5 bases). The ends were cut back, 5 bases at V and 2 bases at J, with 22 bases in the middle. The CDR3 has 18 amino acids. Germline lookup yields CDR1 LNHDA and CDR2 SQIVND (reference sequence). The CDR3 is CASSSTPRDLKGNQPQHF. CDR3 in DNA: TGTGCCAGTAGTTCCACTCCCCGGGACCTAAAGGGCAATCAGCCCCAGCATTTT.

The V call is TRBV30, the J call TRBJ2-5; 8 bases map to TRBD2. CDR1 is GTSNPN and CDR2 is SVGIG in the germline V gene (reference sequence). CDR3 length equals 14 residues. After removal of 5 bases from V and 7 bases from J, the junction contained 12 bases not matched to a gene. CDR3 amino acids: CAWDSGTITGTQYF. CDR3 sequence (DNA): TGTGCCTGGGATAGCGGGACTATTACTGGGACCCAGTACTTC.